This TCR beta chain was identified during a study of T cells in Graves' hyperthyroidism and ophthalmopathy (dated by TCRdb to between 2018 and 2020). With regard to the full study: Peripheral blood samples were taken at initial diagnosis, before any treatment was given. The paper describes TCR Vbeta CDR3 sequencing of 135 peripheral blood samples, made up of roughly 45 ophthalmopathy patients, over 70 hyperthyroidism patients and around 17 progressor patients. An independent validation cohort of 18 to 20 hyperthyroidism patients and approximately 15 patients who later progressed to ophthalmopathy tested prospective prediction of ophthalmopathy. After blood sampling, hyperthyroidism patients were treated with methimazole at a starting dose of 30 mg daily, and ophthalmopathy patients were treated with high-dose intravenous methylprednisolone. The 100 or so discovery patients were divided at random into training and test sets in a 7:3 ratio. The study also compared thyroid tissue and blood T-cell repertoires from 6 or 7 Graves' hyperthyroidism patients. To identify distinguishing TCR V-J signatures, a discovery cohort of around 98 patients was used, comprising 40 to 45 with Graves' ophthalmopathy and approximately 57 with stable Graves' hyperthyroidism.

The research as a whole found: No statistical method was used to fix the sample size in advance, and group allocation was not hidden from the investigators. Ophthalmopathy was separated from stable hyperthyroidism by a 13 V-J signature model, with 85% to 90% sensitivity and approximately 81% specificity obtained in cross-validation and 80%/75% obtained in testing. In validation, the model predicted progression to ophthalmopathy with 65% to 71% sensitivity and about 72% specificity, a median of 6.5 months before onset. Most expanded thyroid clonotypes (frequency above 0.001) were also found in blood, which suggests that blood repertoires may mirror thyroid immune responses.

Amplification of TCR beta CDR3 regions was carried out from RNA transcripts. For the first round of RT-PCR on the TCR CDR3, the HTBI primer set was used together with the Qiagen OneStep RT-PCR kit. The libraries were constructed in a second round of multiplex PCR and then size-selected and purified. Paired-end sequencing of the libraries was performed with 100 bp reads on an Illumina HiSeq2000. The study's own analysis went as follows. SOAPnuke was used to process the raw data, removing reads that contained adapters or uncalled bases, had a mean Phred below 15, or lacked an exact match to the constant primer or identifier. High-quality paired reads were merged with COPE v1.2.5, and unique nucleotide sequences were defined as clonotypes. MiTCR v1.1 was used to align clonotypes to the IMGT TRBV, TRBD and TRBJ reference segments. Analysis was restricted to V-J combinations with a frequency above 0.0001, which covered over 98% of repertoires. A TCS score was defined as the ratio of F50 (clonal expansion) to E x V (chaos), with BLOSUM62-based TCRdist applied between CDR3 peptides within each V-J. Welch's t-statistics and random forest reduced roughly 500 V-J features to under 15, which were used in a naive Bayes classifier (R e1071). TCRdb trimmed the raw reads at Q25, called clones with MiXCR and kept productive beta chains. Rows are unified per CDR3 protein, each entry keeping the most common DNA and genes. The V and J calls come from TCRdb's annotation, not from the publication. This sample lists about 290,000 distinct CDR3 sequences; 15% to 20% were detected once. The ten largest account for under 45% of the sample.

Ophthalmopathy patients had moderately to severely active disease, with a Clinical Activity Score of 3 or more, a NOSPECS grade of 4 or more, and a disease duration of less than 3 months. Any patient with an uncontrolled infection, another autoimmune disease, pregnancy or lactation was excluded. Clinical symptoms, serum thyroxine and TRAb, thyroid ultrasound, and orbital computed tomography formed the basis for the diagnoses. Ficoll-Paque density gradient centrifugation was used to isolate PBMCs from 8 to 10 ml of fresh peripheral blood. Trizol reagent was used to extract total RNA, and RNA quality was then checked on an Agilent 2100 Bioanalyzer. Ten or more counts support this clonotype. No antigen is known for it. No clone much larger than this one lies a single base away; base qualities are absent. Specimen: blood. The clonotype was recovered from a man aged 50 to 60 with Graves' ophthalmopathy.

The CDR3 has the sequence CASSLAAVGEQFF. The nucleotide sequence is TGTGCCAGCAGCTTAGCGGCAGTCGGTGAGCAGTTCTTC. The chain links TRBV11-2 with TRBJ2-1, with the D gene not confidently named. CDR1 and CDR2, looked up from the germline V gene, are SGHAT and FQNNGV. V drops 1 base and J drops 9 bases, leaving 10 bases in between. The CDR3 measures 13 amino acids from cysteine to phenylalanine. Left in the record is the CDR3 DNA by itself, 39 bases read in frame from the first base.